A single sample is the source of the 3 T cell receptor beta chains below, sequenced in a study of T-cell memory formation after mild COVID-19. In TCRdb, the 5' RACE reads were re-called with MiXCR into one record per CDR3 protein. Of approximately 300,000 distinct CDR3 sequences listed, approximately 15% were seen once; the top ten hold approximately 20%. Sequenced sample: PBMCs or a T cell subset sorted from them (not recorded which). All receptors derive from a man younger than 30 who had mild COVID-19 (a few samples of this study predate the infection). Cell type and time point are not known.

This clonotype came up a few times. V and J are TRBV25-1 and TRBJ1-1; weak D call: TRBD1 (6 bases). Germline CDR1 MGHDK, CDR2 SYGVNS. The V gene lost 3 bases and the J gene lost 11 bases, with 22 bases spanning the gap. This CDR3 spans 15 amino acids. The CDR3 is CASSDHKGGAGVAFF. The CDR3 coding sequence is TGTGCCAGCAGTGACCATAAAGGGGGGGCGGGGGTCGCTTTCTTT.

This clonotype has a handful of counts. V usage is TRBV5-1 and J usage is TRBJ2-1; 7 nucleotides line up with TRBD2. The CDR3 length is 15 residues. Germline V gene lookup returns CDR1 SGHRS and CDR2 YFSETQ. V was clipped by 4 bases and J by 6 bases; unmatched bases: 10. The CDR3 reads CASSSGERDLNEQFF. CDR3 sequence (DNA): TGCGCCAGCAGCAGCGGGGAGAGAGATCTCAATGAGCAGTTCTTC. Based on the CDR3 plus reference TRBV5-1 and TRBJ2-1, the full variable domain is KAGVTQTPRYLIKTRGQQVTLSCSPISGHRSVSWYQQTPGQGLQFLFEYFSETQRNKGNFPGRFSGRQFSNSRSEMNVSTLELGDSALYLCASSSGERDLNEQFFGPGTRLTVL.

This clonotype was found a few times. The chain carries TRBV20-1 and TRBJ2-2; 10 nucleotides line up with TRBD1. The CDR3 is made up of 18 amino acids. J lost 0 bases, V lost 1 base, and 8 bases had no gene match. CDR1 and CDR2 (germline): DFQATT, SNEGSKA (reference sequence). Written as DNA, the CDR3 is TGCAGTGCTAGAGCTCCGGGACAGGGGACGGCGAACACCGGGGAGCTGTTTTTT. Translating gives CSARAPGQGTANTGELFF.